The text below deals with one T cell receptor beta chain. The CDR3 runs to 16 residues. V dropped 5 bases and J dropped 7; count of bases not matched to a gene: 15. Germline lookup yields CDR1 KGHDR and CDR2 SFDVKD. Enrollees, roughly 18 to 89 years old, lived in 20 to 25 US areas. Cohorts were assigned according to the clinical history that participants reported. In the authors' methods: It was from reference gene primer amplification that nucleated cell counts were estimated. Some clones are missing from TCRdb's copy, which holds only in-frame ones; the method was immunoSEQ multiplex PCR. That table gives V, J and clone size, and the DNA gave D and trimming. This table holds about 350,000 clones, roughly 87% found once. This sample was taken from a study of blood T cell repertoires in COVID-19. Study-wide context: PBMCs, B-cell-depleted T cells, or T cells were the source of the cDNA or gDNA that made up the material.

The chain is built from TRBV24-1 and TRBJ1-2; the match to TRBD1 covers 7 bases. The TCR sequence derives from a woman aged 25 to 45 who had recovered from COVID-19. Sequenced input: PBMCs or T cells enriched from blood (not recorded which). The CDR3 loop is CATSGSTGKGYAGYTF. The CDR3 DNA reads TGTGCCACCAGTGGCTCGACAGGGAAGGGGTATGCTGGCTACACCTTC.